One and the same sample provided the 9 T cell receptor beta chains below, sequenced in a study of blood T cell repertoires in COVID-19. Clones were read by immunoSEQ multiplex PCR, and TCRdb kept only the in-frame ones, dropping some. The table lists some 260,000 clones, over 75% of them singletons. Sequenced material: peripheral blood. The receptors come from a woman in her sixties or seventies with COVID-19, enrolled during active disease.

The gene calls are TRBV15 and TRBJ2-7; 9 positions agree with TRBD1. Trimming took 1 base from V and 2 from J; bases not matched to a gene: 12. From germline, CDR1 is LNHNV and CDR2 YYDKDF (reference sequence). There are 18 residues in the CDR3. CDR3 bases: TGTGCCACCAGCAGAGGAGGGGGCTGGGGACAGGGTGCCTACGAGCAGTACTTC. This codes for CATSRGGGWGQGAYEQYF.

The rearrangement uses TRBV30 and TRBJ2-1; D call uncertain. This CDR3 has 14 amino acids. Germline CDR1 is GTSNPN and CDR2 is SVGIG (reference sequence). V shed 0 bases and J shed 3 bases, with 9 bases lying between them. CDR3 protein: CAWSVPRYYNEQFF. The CDR3 DNA reads as TGTGCCTGGAGTGTGCCCAGATACTACAATGAGCAGTTCTTC.

Comments on this clone: A junction boundary mismatches the germline segment, possibly from a read error. The V call is TRBV7-7, the J call TRBJ2-6; D is uncertain. CDR3 length: 14 residues. Germline assignment: CDR1 SSHAT and CDR2 FNYEAQ (reference sequence). The DNA for the CDR3 is TGTGCTAGCAGCCCGTCCTCTGGGGCCAACGTCCTGACTTTC. This codes for CASSPSSGANVLTF.

This chain uses TRBV3-1 (or the pseudogene TRBV3-2) with TRBJ2-7; D gene ambiguous. The V and J ends lost 0 bases and 6 bases respectively, with 6 bases between them. There are 12 residues in the CDR3. Germline V CDR1 and CDR2: LGHDT, YNNKEL (reference sequence). The CDR3 sequence: CASSQDTGEQYF. The CDR3 nucleotides read TGTGCCAGCAGCCAAGATACCGGCGAGCAGTACTTC.

This chain links TRBV30 with TRBJ1-2; 9 nucleotides align to TRBD1. J was trimmed by 6 bases and V by 8 bases; bases with no gene match: 10. Germline V lookup: CDR1 GTSNPN, CDR2 SVGIG (reference sequence). This CDR3 contains 13 residues. The CDR3 DNA is TGTGCCACGGACCCCCGGGACAGGGATGGCTACACCTTC. Protein product: CATDPRDRDGYTF.

With regard to this clone: Other nucleotide sequences from this sample produce the same CDR3. This sequence joins TRBV20-1 and TRBJ2-5, with 7 bases aligning to TRBD2. CDR3 length equals 11 residues. J was trimmed by 4 bases and V by 6 bases; bases with no gene match: 2. The germline gives CDR1 DFQATT, CDR2 SNEGSKA (reference sequence). The CDR3 reads CSARGSETQYF. The CDR3 DNA follows: TGCAGTGCGCGGGGGTCAGAGACCCAGTACTTC.

The chain uses TRBV30 and TRBJ2-3; D remains unclear. CDR3 length: 10 amino acids. V dropped 5 bases and J dropped 6 bases, with 6 bases sitting between them. Looked up from germline, CDR1 is GTSNPN and CDR2 is SVGIG (reference sequence). CDR3 DNA sequence: TGTGCCTGGTATTCGGATACGCAGTATTTT. It encodes CAWYSDTQYF.

The V and J genes are TRBV28 and TRBJ1-2; TRBD1 matches at 7 bases. This CDR3 contains 14 residues. Germline assignment: CDR1 MDHEN and CDR2 SYDVKM. V lost 7 bases, J lost 3 bases, and 8 bases stayed unmatched. CDR3 loop: CASIGQARYYGYTF. The CDR3 DNA is TGTGCCAGCATAGGACAGGCTCGCTACTATGGCTACACCTTC.

This clone appeared a single time. A junction boundary mismatches the germline segment, possibly from a read error. CDR3 in amino acids: CATSKPWPSGSYEQYF. The CDR3 DNA sequence: TGTGCCACAAGCAAGCCCTGGCCTAGCGGGTCCTACGAGCAGTACTTC. The chain couples TRBV15 to TRBJ2-7; 8 nucleotides align to TRBD2. The CDR3 contains 16 residues. Germline lookup yields CDR1 LNHNV and CDR2 YYDKDF (reference sequence). Filled out from reference TRBV15 and TRBJ2-7, the complete variable domain reads DAMVIQNPRYQVTQFGKPVTLSCSQTLNHNVMYWYQQKSSQAPKLLFHYYDKDFNNEADTPDNFQSRRPNTSFCFLDIRSPGLGDTAMYLCATSKPWPSGSYEQYFGPGTRLTVT.